Listed below are T cell receptor beta chains from one sample, sequenced in a study of technical replicates of blood from a few donors. The protocol was immunoSEQ multiplex PCR, while the TCRdb copy is restricted to in-frame clones and leaves out a portion. The data hold around 93,000 clones, with roughly 94% observed a single time. The material sequenced was T cells isolated from PBMCs. These receptors originate from a human donor in good health. Both conserved end residues are part of each CDR3. D genes are given only for firm matches. Size values are once, few and many counts, or a class for expanded clones, and some rows have none.

TRBJ2-5	NA	TRBV13	NA	TGTGCCAGCAGCTTGCGGCAGGGAAAGACCCAGTACTTC	CASSLRQGKTQYF
TRBJ1-5	NA	TRBV19	NA	TGTGCCAGTGCTGAACAGTACAATCAGCCCCAGCATTTT	CASAEQYNQPQHF
TRBJ1-5	NA	TRBV7-8	NA	TGTGCCAGCAGCTTAGCGGGGGAGGGGTACTACAATCAGCCCCAGCATTTT	CASSLAGEGYYNQPQHF
TRBJ2-4	NA	TRBV6-1	TRBD1	TGTGCCAGCACGGGACAGTGGAGAAACATTCAGTACTTC	CASTGQWRNIQYF
TRBJ1-5	NA	TRBV7-8	NA	TGTGCCAGCACCAGGGGCAATCAGCCCCAGCATTTT	CASTRGNQPQHF
TRBJ1-5	NA	TRBV28	TRBD1	TGTGCCAGCAGTTCAGACAGGGGGCCGGGTCAGCCCCAGCATTTT	CASSSDRGPGQPQHF
TRBJ2-1	NA	TRBV5-1	NA	TGCGCCACCTCACCGGGCTCCTACAATGAGCAGTTCTTC	CATSPGSYNEQFF
TRBJ2-7	NA	TRBV7-8	TRBD2	TGTGCCAGCAGCCCCGTCCTAGCGGGAATTGCTACGAACGAGCAGTACTTC	CASSPVLAGIATNEQYF
TRBJ1-2	NA	TRBV5-1	NA	TGCGCCAGCAGCTTGGGAGGACAGACGTCTAACTATGGCTACACCTTC	CASSLGGQTSNYGYTF
TRBJ2-6	NA	TRBV19	NA	TGTGCCAGTAGTATAACCGCGTCTGGGGCCAACGTCCTGACTTTC	CASSITASGANVLTF
TRBJ2-5	NA	TRBV28	NA	TGTGCCAGCAGCCCGGGACTCCAAGAGACCCAGTACTTC	CASSPGLQETQYF
TRBJ2-5	NA	TRBV27	NA	TGTGCCAGCAGTTCCTCTCCCCGGAGTGATCGGGAGACCCAGTACTTC	CASSSSPRSDRETQYF
TRBJ1-1	NA	TRBV5-4	NA	TGTGCCAGCAGCTTCGGCGGGACTGAAGCTTTCTTT	CASSFGGTEAFF
TRBJ1-1	NA	TRBV14	NA	TGTGCCAGCAGCCTAACTCGGAACACTGAAGCTTTCTTT	CASSLTRNTEAFF
TRBJ2-3	NA	TRBV5-1	NA	TGCGCCAGCAGCTTACGGGATGATACGCAGTATTTT	CASSLRDDTQYF
TRBJ2-3	NA	TRBV7-8	NA	TGTGCCAGCAGCTTATATCCTGGGGCTACCACAGATACGCAGTATTTT	CASSLYPGATTDTQYF
TRBJ1-4	NA	TRBV30	NA	TGTGCCTGGAGTTCTAACGCCGGGACACTCAATGAAAAACTGTTTTTT	CAWSSNAGTLNEKLFF
TRBJ2-7	NA	TRBV4-3	NA	TGCGCCAGCAGCCAAGATGGTAACTCCGTAGGGGACGAGCAGTACTTC	CASSQDGNSVGDEQYF
TRBJ2-5	NA	TRBV7-7	NA	TGTGCCAGCAGCCAGACTAATCTGGGGGAGACCCAGTACTTC	CASSQTNLGETQYF
TRBJ2-1	NA	TRBV27	NA	TGTGCCAGCAAGATTGGACCTAGGGGCATCGAGAGCAATGAGCAGTTCTTC	CASKIGPRGIESNEQFF
TRBJ2-3	NA	TRBV6-1	NA	TGTGCCAGCAGTGGCCTCGGGGTGATTGATACGCAGTATTTT	CASSGLGVIDTQYF
TRBJ1-2	once	TRBV30	NA	TGTGCCTGCCCCGGTGACAACTCCTATGGCTACACCTTC	CACPGDNSYGYTF
TRBJ2-7	NA	TRBV10-3	NA	TGTGCCATCAGTGAGCAGATCTACGAGCAGTACTTC	CAISEQIYEQYF
TRBJ2-7	NA	TRBV7-3	TRBD2	TGTGCCAGCAGCCCCGGGCCCCTAGCGGGAGGCCACTACTCCTACGAGCAGTACTTC	CASSPGPLAGGHYSYEQYF
TRBJ1-3	NA	TRBV27	TRBD1	TGTGCCAGCAGTGCGGACAGGGTCTCTGGAAACACCATATATTTT	CASSADRVSGNTIYF
TRBJ2-7	NA	TRBV29-1	TRBD2	TGCAGCGTTCTAGCGGGAGGTATCTACGAGCAGTACTTC	CSVLAGGIYEQYF
TRBJ2-6	NA	TRBV2	TRBD1	TGTGCCAGCAGTGGACAGGGGACCGGGGCCAACGTCCTGACTTTC	CASSGQGTGANVLTF
TRBJ1-1	NA	TRBV7-9	NA	TGTGCCAGCAGCTCCCACAAGACAGGCACTGAAGCTTTCTTT	CASSSHKTGTEAFF
TRBJ2-2	once	TRBV27	TRBD2	TGTGCCACTGGACTAGCGGGATGGACCGGGGAGCTGTTTTTT	CATGLAGWTGELFF
TRBJ2-5	NA	TRBV18	NA	TGTGCCAGCTCACCCATTTTGGCAGTCCAAGAGACCCAGTACTTC	CASSPILAVQETQYF
TRBJ2-7	NA	TRBV4-2	TRBD2	TGTGCCAGCAGCCAGTATAGCGGGGGGGGGTACGAGCAGTACTTC	CASSQYSGGGYEQYF
TRBJ1-1	NA	TRBV15	NA	TGTGCCACCGGGAGGGGCCTGAACACTGAAGCTTTCTTT	CATGRGLNTEAFF
TRBJ2-5	NA	TRBV2	NA	TGTGCCAGCAGTGAAGAGCGGAGAAAAGAGACCCAGTACTTC	CASSEERRKETQYF
TRBJ2-1	NA	TRBV5-4	TRBD1	TGTGCCAGCAGCTTGGGGGACAGTCTGCCCTACAATGAGCAGTTCTTC	CASSLGDSLPYNEQFF
TRBJ2-7	NA	TRBV28	TRBD2	TGTGCCAGCAGTTTTTCGGGGGAGGGCCTCGACGAGCAGTACTTC	CASSFSGEGLDEQYF
TRBJ2-3	NA	TRBV2	NA	TGTGCCACCGATAGCCTGGAGTCTAGCACAGATACGCAGTATTTT	CATDSLESSTDTQYF
TRBJ1-5	NA	TRBV7-9	NA	TGTGCCAGCAGGACAGACCTTGGGCAGCCCCAGCATTTT	CASRTDLGQPQHF
TRBJ1-1	NA	TRBV25-1	NA	TGTGCCAGCAGTGTGGGGCAGGGAACTGAAGCTTTCTTT	CASSVGQGTEAFF
TRBJ1-4	NA	TRBV7-9	NA	TGTGCCAGCAGCGATCAGGGCCCCCCGGAAGAAAAACTGTTTTTT	CASSDQGPPEEKLFF
TRBJ1-2	NA	TRBV2	TRBD1	TGTGCCAGCAGGGGGGACAGGGTAAACGGCTACACCTTC	CASRGDRVNGYTF
TRBJ2-7	NA	TRBV7-3	TRBD2	TGTGCCAGCAGCTTACTAGCGGGAGCAGGATACGAGCAGTACTTC	CASSLLAGAGYEQYF
TRBJ2-7	NA	TRBV7-3	NA	TGTGCCAGCAGCTTATCGCCAGGGGTCGAGCAGTACTTC	CASSLSPGVEQYF
TRBJ1-1	NA	TRBV27	TRBD1	TGTGCCAGCAGTATACAGGGGTCAGTCCCTGAAGCTTTCTTT	CASSIQGSVPEAFF
TRBJ1-5	NA	TRBV27	TRBD1	TGTGCCAGCAGTTCTTTCGGGACAGGCCACTTCTATCAGCCCCAGCATTTT	CASSSFGTGHFYQPQHF
TRBJ2-7	NA	TRBV6-5	NA	TGTGCCAGCAGTGAGATCTACGAGCAGTACTTC	CASSEIYEQYF